These 8 T cell receptor beta chains were all obtained from the same sample, sequenced in a study of blood T cell repertoires in COVID-19. Using immunoSEQ multiplex PCR, the repertoire was profiled, and TCRdb retains in-frame clones only, with some absent. Among about 95,000 clones listed, 75% to 95% were seen once. Sequencing used peripheral blood. The receptors shown here come from a woman in her forties or fifties in a cohort sampled during active COVID-19.

The V and J genes are TRBV11-3 and TRBJ2-5; 9 nucleotides align to TRBD1. V shed 9 bases and J 2 bases; nucleotides not matched to a gene: 4. The CDR3 consists of 13 residues. Germline V gene data show CDR1 as SGHNT and CDR2 as YENEEA. The CDR3 bases are TGTGCCAGTACGACAGGGGGGCAAGAGACCCAGTACTTC. Translated, it gives CASTTGGQETQYF.

The chain employs TRBV5-4 and TRBJ1-2; 7 bases align to TRBD1. The germline gives CDR1 SGHNT, CDR2 YYREEE (reference sequence). V lost 0 bases to trimming and J lost 5 bases; unmatched junction nucleotides: 1. There are 13 residues in the CDR3. The CDR3 region is CASSLGTGYGYTF. The CDR3 DNA reads as TGTGCCAGCAGCTTGGGGACAGGATATGGCTACACCTTC.

The chain joins TRBV5-4 to TRBJ2-3, with no clear D. From germline, CDR1 is SGHNT and CDR2 YYREEE (reference sequence). The CDR3 spans 13 residues. Trimming stripped 4 bases from V and 0 bases from J, with 6 bases between. The CDR3 sequence is CASSIPSTDTQYF. CDR3 bases: TGTGCCAGCAGCATTCCTAGCACAGATACGCAGTATTTT.

The chain uses TRBV30 and TRBJ2-7, with D hard to call. The length of the CDR3 is 14 residues. Looked up from germline, CDR1 is GTSNPN and CDR2 is SVGIG (reference sequence). Trimming took off 0 bases at V and 2 bases at J, with 11 bases between the two ends. Here the CDR3 reads CAWSVGGITYEQYF. The CDR3 coding sequence is TGTGCCTGGAGTGTCGGCGGCATCACCTACGAGCAGTACTTC. The complete variable domain, with remaining parts taken from reference TRBV30 and TRBJ2-7, reads SQTIHQWPATLVQPVGSPLSLECTVEGTSNPNLYWYRQAAGRGLQLLFYSVGIGQISSEVPQNLSASRPQDRQFILSSKKLLLSDSGFYLCAWSVGGITYEQYFGPGTRLTVT.

This chain joins TRBV6-5 and TRBJ1-1, with TRBD1 matching 7 bases. The CDR3 sequence is 15 residues long. Germline CDR1 MNHEY, CDR2 SVGAGI. The V and J ends lost 4 bases and 8 bases, in that order; junction bases with no gene match: 13. CDR3 DNA: TGTGCCAGCAGTTTCCGACAGGGCTTAAAGCCCGAAGCTTTCTTT. It specifies CASSFRQGLKPEAFF.

The rearrangement uses TRBV4-1 and TRBJ2-7; D might be TRBD1 (7 bases). Germline CDR1 is MGHRA and CDR2 is YSYEKL. The CDR3 has 14 amino acids. Deletions cut 4 bases from V and 7 bases from J, with 17 bases between. The CDR3 loop reads CASSPDRAAGEQYF. CDR3 in DNA: TGCGCCAGCAGCCCCGACAGGGCCGCGGGGGAGCAGTACTTC.

The chain uses TRBV5-6 and TRBJ1-5; 7 bases are a match to TRBD1. The CDR3 runs 16 residues. The V gene's germline CDR1 is SGHDT and CDR2 YYEEEE. The V segment lost 4 bases and the J segment 0 bases; nucleotides outside the gene matches: 7. CDR3 sequence: CASSLGQLNSNQPQHF. The CDR3 DNA sequence: TGTGCCAGCAGCCTGGGACAGCTGAATAGCAATCAGCCCCAGCATTTT.

The chain employs TRBV27 and TRBJ2-7; 8 bases map to TRBD1. The CDR3 has 15 residues. Unmatched junction bases numbered 1, after V lost 0 bases and J lost 0 bases. Germline assignment: CDR1 MNHEY and CDR2 SMNVEV (reference sequence). CDR3 residues: CASSLSTGASYEQYF. The CDR3 bases are TGTGCCAGCAGTTTATCGACAGGGGCCTCCTACGAGCAGTACTTC.